These 6 T cell receptor beta chains were sequenced from one sample in a study of cytomegalovirus exposure and HLA in healthy donors (TCRdb year 2017). The method was the immunoSEQ multiplex PCR assay. A mixture of 60 forward primers for TCR Vbeta segments and 13 reverse primers for TCR Jbeta segments was used in the multiplex PCR. TCRdb carries this immuneACCESS record with in-frame sequences only. Its versions omit some clonotypes, under half of them owing to an unresolved V gene in the studies checked, with the rest unexplained. This sample holds 15,000 to 20,000 clones; approximately 68% were observed only once. About 3.8% of the sample is held by the ten biggest clonotypes. Sequenced sample: PBMCs. These receptors were obtained from a man aged 18 to 35 in good health and CMV-seronegative.

This rearrangement joins TRBV6-1 to TRBJ1-2, with unresolved D. Germline assignment: CDR1 MNHNS and CDR2 SASEGT. The V gene lost 6 bases and the J gene lost 6 bases, with 11 bases spanning the gap. This CDR3 region has 12 residues. CDR3 region: CASRNLYDGYTF. CDR3 DNA sequence: TGTGCCAGCAGGAATCTATATGATGGCTACACCTTC.

V gene TRBV2 combines with J gene TRBJ1-5, with D possibly matching TRBD1 (6 bases). V lost 8 bases to trimming and J lost 7 bases, with 15 bases between them. CDR3 size: 13 residues. Germline values: CDR1 SNHLY, CDR2 FYNNEI. The CDR3: CASRDTWRQPQHF. CDR3 nucleotides: TGTGCCAGCCGGGACACCTGGAGGCAGCCCCAGCATTTT.

A single count supports this clone. The V and J genes are TRBV9 and TRBJ1-1; TRBD1 might be the D (5 bases). Germline V gives CDR1 SGDLS, CDR2 YYNGEE. The germline V and J ends were trimmed by 4 bases and 5 bases, with 15 bases remaining between them. This CDR3 region has 14 residues. The CDR3 here is CASSPRWGGTEAFF. The CDR3 nucleotides are TGTGCCAGCAGCCCACGTTGGGGGGGTACTGAAGCTTTCTTT. Using reference TRBV9 and TRBJ1-1 for the parts outside the CDR3, the full variable domain is DSGVTQTPKHLITATGQRVTLRCSPRSGDLSVYWYQQSLDQGLQFLIQYYNGEERAKGNILERFSAQQFPDLHSELNLSSLELGDSALYFCASSPRWGGTEAFFGQGTRLTVV.

The V and J genes are TRBV30 and TRBJ1-1; 11 bases map to TRBD1. V dropped 1 base and J dropped 4; count of bases not matched to a gene: 5. The germline gives CDR1 GTSNPN, CDR2 SVGIG (reference sequence). CDR3 length equals 15 residues. The DNA of the CDR3 is TGTGCCTGGAGTGGAGTTGGGACAGGGGGCACTGAAGCTTTCTTT. It is translated as CAWSGVGTGGTEAFF. The whole variable domain, remainder taken from reference TRBV30 and TRBJ1-1, is SQTIHQWPATLVQPVGSPLSLECTVEGTSNPNLYWYRQAAGRGLQLLFYSVGIGQISSEVPQNLSASRPQDRQFILSSKKLLLSDSGFYLCAWSGVGTGGTEAFFGQGTRLTVV.

The genes are TRBV25-1 and TRBJ1-5; D is unresolved. Germline CDR1 reads MGHDK; CDR2 reads SYGVNS. V dropped 3 bases and J dropped 5 bases, with 8 bases sitting between them. This CDR3 is 13 amino acids long. DNA for the CDR3: TGTGCCAGCAGTGAGGGAGGGCATCAGCCCCAGCATTTT. This translates into CASSEGGHQPQHF.

J is TRBJ2-7 and V is TRBV4-1; the D gene is possibly TRBD2 (5 bases). This CDR3 is 16 amino acids long. V was pared by 0 bases and J by 1 base, with 13 bases between. The germline V gene has CDR1 MGHRA and CDR2 YSYEKL. The chain's CDR3 is CASSQEAAALSYEQYF. In DNA, the CDR3 is TGCGCCAGCAGCCAAGAAGCGGCAGCGCTATCCTACGAGCAGTACTTC.